The 28 T cell receptor beta chains below all came from one sample that was sequenced in a study of tumor-infiltrating lymphocytes in localized non-small cell lung cancer. Sequencing was performed with immunoSEQ multiplex PCR; in TCRdb, only in-frame clones are kept and a portion is missing. The data contain about 23,000 clones, 73% of them singletons. Sequenced: lung tumor tissue. These receptors came from a human donor with non-small cell lung cancer.

The chain has TRBV2 and TRBJ2-4; 7 bases are shared with TRBD1. Germline V gene sequence: CDR1 SNHLY, CDR2 FYNNEI. This CDR3 contains 19 residues. The V and J ends lost 4 bases and 0 bases, in that order; junction bases with no gene match: 15. The CDR3 loop is CASSVITTGTALAKNIQYF. CDR3 DNA sequence: TGTGCCAGCAGTGTTATAACGACCGGGACAGCCCTAGCCAAAAACATTCAGTACTTC.

The sample holds a few counts of this clone. The V call is TRBV5-4, the J call TRBJ1-1; TRBD1 aligns across 11 bases. Germline CDR1 is SGHNT and CDR2 is YYREEE (reference sequence). J gave up 3 bases and V 3 bases, and 1 base lay outside the gene matches. This CDR3 region has 14 residues. Here the CDR3 reads CASSSGQGDTEAFF. The CDR3 region has the DNA TGTGCCAGCAGCTCGGGACAGGGGGACACTGAAGCTTTCTTT.

This clone was recorded only once. Other DNA sequences from this sample encode an identical CDR3 as well. The CDR3 loop is CASSLWEGTYGYTF. The DNA for the CDR3 is TGTGCCAGCAGCTTGTGGGAAGGGACCTATGGCTACACCTTC. The rearrangement links TRBV5-6 to TRBJ1-2; a possible D gene is TRBD1 (5 bases). V gave up 1 base and J gave up 4 bases, with 11 bases separating them. This CDR3 comprises 14 residues. The V gene's germline CDR1 is SGHDT and CDR2 YYEEEE.

This clone was seen once. The genes are TRBV10-3 and TRBJ2-1; 7 positions match TRBD2. J was trimmed by 6 bases and V by 8 bases; bases with no gene match: 10. The germline CDR1 and CDR2 sequences are ENHRY and SYGVKD. The CDR3 length is 14 residues. The CDR3 bases are TGTGCCATCCAACGAGAGACTAGCCCCAATGAGCAGTTCTTC. As protein: CAIQRETSPNEQFF.

On this clone: Other DNA variants within this sample encode the same CDR3. The rearrangement joins TRBV10-3 to TRBJ1-2; TRBD1 matches 8 bases. V dropped 2 bases and J dropped 8; count of bases not matched to a gene: 7. The CDR3 totals 14 residues. Germline CDR1 and CDR2: ENHRY and SYGVKD. Here the CDR3 DNA reads TGTGCCATCAGTGAGCCGACAGGGGTGGGCGGCTACACCTTC. Encoded protein: CAISEPTGVGGYTF.

The chain links TRBV5-4 to TRBJ1-2; D remains unclear. CDR3 length equals 13 residues. Trimming removed 0 bases from V and 6 bases from J, with 9 bases in between. The V gene's germline CDR1 is SGHNT and CDR2 YYREEE (reference sequence). In nucleotides, the CDR3 is TGTGCCAGCAGCTTGGGCGGGGAGGATGGCTACACCTTC. Its protein is CASSLGGEDGYTF.

The chain couples TRBV2 to TRBJ1-2; tentative D call: TRBD1 (6 bases). Germline V lookup: CDR1 SNHLY, CDR2 FYNNEI. V lost 5 bases and J lost 5, with 12 bases in between. There are 13 residues in the CDR3. CDR3 nucleotides: TGTGCCAGCAGTTACAGGGCGGAGTATGGCTACACCTTC. Translation: CASSYRAEYGYTF.

The CDR3 loop reads CASSLAMGIGNEKLFF. The CDR3 bases are TGTGCCAGCAGCTTAGCTATGGGGATAGGTAATGAAAAACTGTTTTTT. The chain is built from TRBV11-2 and TRBJ1-4; no firm D call. Germline V gene data show CDR1 as SGHAT and CDR2 as FQNNGV. This CDR3 is 16 amino acids long. Trimming pared 1 base from V and 4 bases from J, leaving 13 bases between.

Here the CDR3 reads CSVRESGYTF. The CDR3 nucleotides are TGCAGCGTGAGGGAAAGTGGCTACACCTTC. The genes are TRBV29-1 and TRBJ1-2; D remains ambiguous. The CDR3 contains 10 residues. Germline V CDR1 and CDR2: SQVTM, ANQGSEA. The V and J ends lost 6 bases and 7 bases respectively, with 9 bases between them.

This clone was observed a handful of times. The V and J genes are TRBV4-3 and TRBJ2-3; D is undetermined. Trimming removed 9 bases from V and 6 bases from J, with 4 bases in between. The CDR3 contains 9 residues. Germline loops: CDR1 LGHNA, CDR2 YSLEER. The CDR3 DNA reads TGCGCCAGTAGGGATACGCAGTATTTT. Amino acids: CASRDTQYF.

This chain links TRBV5-1 with TRBJ1-1; no definite D call. CDR1 SGHRS and CDR2 YFSETQ come from the germline V gene. This CDR3 has 13 residues. The V end was cut by 3 bases, the J end by 1 base, with 7 bases between. The CDR3 reads CASSWEANTEAFF. The CDR3 bases are TGCGCCAGCAGCTGGGAAGCGAACACTGAAGCTTTCTTT.

The chain carries TRBV7-9 and TRBJ2-5, with D possibly being TRBD2 (5 bases). This CDR3 comprises 16 residues. Germline CDR1 and CDR2: SEHNR and FQNEAQ (reference sequence). The V gene lost 3 bases and the J gene lost 5 bases, with 19 bases spanning the gap. The DNA for the CDR3 is TGTGCCAGCAGCTTTTCCGGGGAGCTAGTTGGGGAGACCCAGTACTTC. It is translated as CASSFSGELVGETQYF. The whole variable domain, remainder taken from reference TRBV7-9 and TRBJ2-5, is DTGVSQNPRHKITKRGQNVTFRCDPISEHNRLYWYRQTLGQGPEFLTYFQNEAQLEKSRLLSDRFSAERPKGSFSTLEIQRTEQGDSAMYLCASSFSGELVGETQYFGPGTRLLVL.

Note on this clone: Here the CDR3 omits its conserved ending phenylalanine or tryptophan, so a read error is the likely source. No DNA is shown, since the ends of the CDR3 on it are uncertain; the CDR3 is the one TCRdb lists. The chain carries TRBV6-6 and TRBJ2-7; the table's TRBD2 call for D was not verified on the DNA. Per the germline V gene, CDR1 is MNHNY and CDR2 is SVGAGI (reference sequence). The CDR3 has 16 amino acids, counting both end residues. The CDR3 is CASSYSSTSGGAYQRL.

This clone has only a few counts. The rearrangement uses TRBV2 and TRBJ2-5, with a possible D match to TRBD2 (7 bases). Germline V gene lookup returns CDR1 SNHLY and CDR2 FYNNEI. The V gene lost 10 bases and the J gene lost 4 bases, with 16 bases spanning the gap. CDR3 length equals 13 residues. The CDR3 here is CATSRGLGETQYF. CDR3 coding DNA: TGTGCCACCTCGCGGGGGCTGGGAGAGACCCAGTACTTC.

This clone was counted only a few times. V and J are TRBV7-2 and TRBJ1-6; no clear D. Germline V gene data show CDR1 as SGHTA and CDR2 as FQGNSA. Trimming removed 1 base at V and 10 bases at J, with 11 bases between. CDR3 length equals 14 residues. CDR3 coding DNA: TGTGCCAGCAGCTTAGAATTGGGTGGCTCACCCCTCCACTTT. Translated, it gives CASSLELGGSPLHF.

The chain is built from TRBV5-5 and TRBJ2-7; 7 nucleotides match TRBD1. CDR3 length equals 15 residues. Per germline, CDR1 SGHKS and CDR2 YYEKEE (reference sequence). V shed 5 bases, J shed 2 bases, and the junction held 10 bases outside the gene matches. The CDR3 coding sequence is TGTGCCAGCAGTTACGACCCGACAGGGACCTACGAGCAGTACTTC. Protein sequence: CASSYDPTGTYEQYF.

The chain joins TRBV7-9 to TRBJ1-6; D is perhaps TRBD1 (5 bases). In germline, CDR1 is SEHNR, CDR2 FQNEAQ (reference sequence). The CDR3 has 18 amino acids. The V end was cut by 1 base, the J end by 5 bases, with 18 bases between. In nucleotides, the CDR3 is TGTGCCAGCAGCTTAGTGGTAGGAGGGACGATTGATAATTCACCCCTCCACTTT. It is translated as CASSLVVGGTIDNSPLHF.

The rearrangement joins TRBV6-5 to TRBJ2-7; the D is unclear. The CDR3 is 13 residues long. Looked up from germline, CDR1 is MNHEY and CDR2 is SVGAGI. V was trimmed by 4 bases and J by 0 bases, leaving 7 bases between them. The CDR3, as DNA: TGTGCCAGCAGTTCCCTCAGCTCCTACGAGCAGTACTTC. Its protein product is CASSSLSSYEQYF.

This clone has just a few counts. This chain joins TRBV5-1 and TRBJ2-2; possible D gene TRBD1, 6 bases. V lost 4 bases, J lost 0 bases, and 13 bases lay in between. Looked up from germline, CDR1 is SGHRS and CDR2 is YFSETQ. The CDR3 totals 16 residues. DNA of the CDR3: TGCGCCAGCAGCCCTAAGGGGACACCGAACACCGGGGAGCTGTTTTTT. Translation: CASSPKGTPNTGELFF.

This clone was found a few times. The chain combines TRBV7-9 with TRBJ2-1; D remains unclear. There are 11 residues in the CDR3. The germline CDR1 and CDR2 sequences are SEHNR and FQNEAQ (reference sequence). V shed 1 base and J shed 8 bases, with 3 bases lying between them. The CDR3, as DNA: TGTGCCAGCAGCTTAGTCGATGAGCAGTTCTTC. Amino acids: CASSLVDEQFF.

The CDR3: CASSQDLAGSGKLFF. CDR3 DNA sequence: TGTGCCAGCAGCCAAGACCTGGCAGGGTCGGGAAAACTGTTTTTT. V usage is TRBV14 and J usage is TRBJ1-4; TRBD1 might be the D (5 bases). CDR3 length: 15 residues. CDR1 and CDR2 (germline): SGHDN, FVKESK. The V and J ends lost 0 bases and 10 bases respectively, with 15 bases between them.

The table lists this clone with a few counts. V is TRBV5-1 and J is TRBJ2-7; 7 bases align to TRBD1. The CDR3 consists of 18 residues. Germline V gene sequence: CDR1 SGHRS, CDR2 YFSETQ. Trimming at V came to 1 base and at J to 4 bases, leaving 17 bases not matched to a gene. CDR3: CASSLYRRRQGEPYEQYF. In DNA form, the CDR3 reads TGCGCCAGCAGCTTGTATAGGCGAAGACAGGGAGAACCTTACGAGCAGTACTTC.

The chain couples TRBV7-2 to TRBJ1-6; perhaps TRBD1 as D (5 bases). Looked up from germline, CDR1 is SGHTA and CDR2 is FQGNSA. This CDR3 is built from 14 residues. Trimming stripped 7 bases from V and 10 bases from J, with 17 bases between. CDR3 nucleotides: TGTGCCAGCACTTTTCCCCAGGGCCCATCACCCCTCCACTTT. Translated: CASTFPQGPSPLHF. The whole variable domain, filled in from reference TRBV7-2 and TRBJ1-6, reads GAGVSQSPSNKVTEKGKDVELRCDPISGHTALYWYRQSLGQGLEFLIYFQGNSAPDKSGLPSDRFSAERTGGSVSTLTIQRTQQEDSAVYLCASTFPQGPSPLHFGNGTRLTVT.

The chain carries TRBV7-9 and TRBJ2-7; the D is unclear. With 1 base removed from V and 3 bases from J, the gap between germline ends came to 13 bases. The germline V gene encodes CDR1 SEHNR and CDR2 FQNEAQ (reference sequence). This CDR3 is built from 15 residues. CDR3: CASSLGTSQFYEQYF. DNA for the CDR3: TGTGCCAGCAGCTTAGGTACCAGTCAATTCTACGAGCAGTACTTC.

This chain joins TRBV10-3 and TRBJ1-5; no clear D. The CDR3 length is 15 residues. The V end was cut by 2 bases, the J end by 2 bases, with 10 bases between. Germline V gene data show CDR1 as ENHRY and CDR2 as SYGVKD. The CDR3 sequence: CAISEDGMGNQPQHF. In DNA form, the CDR3 reads TGTGCCATCAGTGAGGATGGGATGGGCAATCAGCCCCAGCATTTT.

The chain uses TRBV4-3 and TRBJ1-2; unclear D gene. V was shortened by 2 bases and J by 0 bases, with 16 bases between the two germline ends. CDR1 is LGHNA and CDR2 is YSLEER in the germline V gene. The CDR3 contains 17 residues. The CDR3 DNA reads as TGCGCCAGCAGCCAATCGCTTTCGTCCATATCTAACTATGGCTACACCTTC. Protein product: CASSQSLSSISNYGYTF.

This chain joins TRBV29-1 and TRBJ2-3; TRBD1 matches at 10 bases. Germline assignment: CDR1 SQVTM and CDR2 ANQGSEA. The J segment lost 1 base and the V segment lost 3 bases, leaving 10 bases of the junction unmatched. The CDR3 has 17 amino acids. The chain's CDR3 is CSVEAPDRGHGTDTQYF. CDR3 nucleotides: TGCAGCGTTGAGGCTCCCGACAGGGGGCATGGCACAGATACGCAGTATTTT.

This clone was observed a few times. The chain recombines TRBV6-6 with TRBJ2-7, with 9 bases that match TRBD1. V gave up 2 bases and J gave up 4 bases; unmatched junction bases: 3. Per the germline V gene, CDR1 is MNHNY and CDR2 is SVGAGI (reference sequence). The CDR3 extends over 14 amino acids. CDR3 DNA: TGTGCCAGCAGTTACCGGACAGGGGTTTACGAGCAGTACTTC. This translates into CASSYRTGVYEQYF.